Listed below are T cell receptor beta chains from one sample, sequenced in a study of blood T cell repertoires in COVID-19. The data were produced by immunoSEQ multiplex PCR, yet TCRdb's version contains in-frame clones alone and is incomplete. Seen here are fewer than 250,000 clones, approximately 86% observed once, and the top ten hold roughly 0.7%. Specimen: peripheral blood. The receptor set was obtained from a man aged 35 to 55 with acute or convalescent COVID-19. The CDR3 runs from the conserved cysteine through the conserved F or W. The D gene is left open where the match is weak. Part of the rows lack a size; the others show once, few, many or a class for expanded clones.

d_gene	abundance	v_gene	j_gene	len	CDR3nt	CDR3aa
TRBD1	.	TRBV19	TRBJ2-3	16	TGTGCCAGTAGTTGGTCGGGACAGTCAACCACAGATACGCAGTATTTT	CASSWSGQSTTDTQYF
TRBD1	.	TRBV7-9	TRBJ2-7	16	TGTGCCAGCAGCTCCACCGCATTGGGACAGAAATACGAGCAGTACTTC	CASSSTALGQKYEQYF
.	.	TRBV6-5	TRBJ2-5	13	TGTGCCAGCTTGGGGGGACACCAAGAGACCCAGTACTTC	CASLGGHQETQYF
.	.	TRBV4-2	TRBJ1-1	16	TGTGCCAGCAGCCAAGATGACTCTAAGGGGTGGACTGAAGCTTTCTTT	CASSQDDSKGWTEAFF
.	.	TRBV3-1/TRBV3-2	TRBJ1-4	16	TGTGCCAGCAGCGACGAGAAGACAGGCCTTAATGAAAAACTGTTTTTT	CASSDEKTGLNEKLFF
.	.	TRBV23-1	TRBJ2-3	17	TGCGCCAGCAGTCAATCTTCCTGCAGGGGGGCCACAGATACGCAGTATTTT	CASSQSSCRGATDTQYF
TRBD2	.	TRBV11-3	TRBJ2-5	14	TGTGCCAGCAGTCAAGCGGGGGGGAGGGAGACCCAGTACTTC	CASSQAGGRETQYF
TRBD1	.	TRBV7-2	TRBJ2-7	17	TGTGCCAGCAGCTTAGCGTTGATCGGGACAGTTTCCTACGAGCAGTACTTC	CASSLALIGTVSYEQYF
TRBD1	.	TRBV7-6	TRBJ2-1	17	TGTGCCAGCAGCGTACCGGGACAGGGCGCCCCCGGTAATGAGCAGTTCTTC	CASSVPGQGAPGNEQFF
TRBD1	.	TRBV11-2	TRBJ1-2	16	TGTGCCAGCAGCATAGAGGGGACAGCCCCTGACTATGGCTACACCTTC	CASSIEGTAPDYGYTF
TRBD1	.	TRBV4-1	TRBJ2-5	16	TGCGCCAGCAGCCTAGAGGGACAGACGATCCAAGAGACCCAGTACTTC	CASSLEGQTIQETQYF
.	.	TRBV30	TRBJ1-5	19	TGTGCCTGGAGTCCCGTAGGGAACCGGGGTCTATATAGCAATCAGCCCCAGCATTTT	CAWSPVGNRGLYSNQPQHF
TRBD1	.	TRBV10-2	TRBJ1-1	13	TGCGCCAGCACACAGGGGGCTGTCACTGAAGCTTTCTTT	CASTQGAVTEAFF
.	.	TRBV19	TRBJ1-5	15	TGTGCCAGTAGTATATGGCAGGGAAGAAATCAGCCCCAGCATTTT	CASSIWQGRNQPQHF
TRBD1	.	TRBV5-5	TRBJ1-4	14	TGTGCCAGCATCAGGGGGCTGGAGTCTGAAAAACTGTTTTTT	CASIRGLESEKLFF
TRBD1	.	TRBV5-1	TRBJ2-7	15	TGCGCCAGCAGCCAAACAGGGGTCCCAATTTACGAGCAGTACTTC	CASSQTGVPIYEQYF
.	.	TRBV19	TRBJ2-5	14	TGTGCCAGTAGTATAAGTCAGGGAAGAGAGACCCAGTACTTC	CASSISQGRETQYF
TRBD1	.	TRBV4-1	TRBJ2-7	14	TGCGCCAGCAGCCGGCCAGGACAGGGGAGCGAGCAGTACTTC	CASSRPGQGSEQYF
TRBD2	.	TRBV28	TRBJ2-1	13	TGTGCCAGCCAACTTGGGGAGGGAAATGAGCAGTTCTTC	CASQLGEGNEQFF
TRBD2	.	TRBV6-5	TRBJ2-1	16	TGTGCCAGCAGTTCCACGGCGGGCGGGGGGTTTAGTGAGCAGTTCTTC	CASSSTAGGGFSEQFF
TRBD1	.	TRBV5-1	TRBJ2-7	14	TGCGCCAGCAGCTTAACAGGGGGCGCCTACGAGCAGTACTTC	CASSLTGGAYEQYF
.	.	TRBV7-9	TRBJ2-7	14	TGTGCCAGCAGCCCCAAGGGGGGGACCTACGAGCAGTACTTC	CASSPKGGTYEQYF
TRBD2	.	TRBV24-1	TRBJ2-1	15	TGTGCCACCCAACGGGGGGGAGCCTCTCGAAATGAGCAGTTCTTC	CATQRGGASRNEQFF
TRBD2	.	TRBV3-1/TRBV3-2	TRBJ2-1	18	TGTGCCAGCAGCCAAGGGGGATCTAGCGGGGGCGCTTACAATGAGCAGTTCTTC	CASSQGGSSGGAYNEQFF
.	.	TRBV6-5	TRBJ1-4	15	TGTGCCAGCAGCCTCATTACAGGAATTAATGAAAAACTGTTTTTT	CASSLITGINEKLFF
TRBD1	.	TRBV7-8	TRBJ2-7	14	TGTGCCAGCAGCTTAGCCAGGGGGCTGTACGAGCAGTACTTC	CASSLARGLYEQYF
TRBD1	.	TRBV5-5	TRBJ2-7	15	TGTGCCAGCAGCTTGGAGGGGACAGGCTCCTACGAGCAGTACTTC	CASSLEGTGSYEQYF
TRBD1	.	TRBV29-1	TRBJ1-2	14	TGCAGCGTTGAGGGCAGGGGGAGGAACTATGGCTACACCTTC	CSVEGRGRNYGYTF
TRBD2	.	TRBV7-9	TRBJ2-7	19	TGTGCCAGCAGCTCAGCCCGGGCGGGGAGAAAGCGGGGGACCTACGAGCAGTACTTC	CASSSARAGRKRGTYEQYF
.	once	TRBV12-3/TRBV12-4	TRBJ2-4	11	TGTGCCAGCAGCGGTAAAAACATTCAGTACTTC	CASSGKNIQYF
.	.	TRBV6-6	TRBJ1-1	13	TGTGCCAGCGACGACAGGCCCCACACTGAAGCTTTCTTT	CASDDRPHTEAFF
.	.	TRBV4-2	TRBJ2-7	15	TGTGCCAGCAGCCAAGATGTACAGAGCTCCTACGAGCAGTACTTC	CASSQDVQSSYEQYF
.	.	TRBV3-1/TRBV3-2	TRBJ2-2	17	TGTGCCAGCAGCGTCAGCCTGGCAGCGGCGAACACCGGGGAGCTGTTTTTT	CASSVSLAAANTGELFF
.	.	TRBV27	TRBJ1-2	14	TGTGCCAGCAGTTTATCGGGACATACCTATGGCTACACCTTC	CASSLSGHTYGYTF
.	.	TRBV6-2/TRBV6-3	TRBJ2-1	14	TGTGCCAGCAGTGGAGGGGGGGTACCCAATGAGCAGTTCTTC	CASSGGGVPNEQFF